Presented here are 7 T cell receptor beta chains from one specimen sequenced in a study of STAT5B mutations in CD4+ large granular lymphocyte leukemia. Only in-frame clones appear in the TCRdb table, and some are missing; sequencing was by immunoSEQ multiplex PCR. The sample yields about 30,000 clones, more than 75% seen once. Sequencing was performed on CD4+ T cells from blood buffy coats. These receptor sequences come from a human donor in good health.

This clone was picked up one time. The chain couples TRBV19 to TRBJ2-7; a possible D gene is TRBD1 (7 bases). The germline gives CDR1 LNHDA, CDR2 SQIVND (reference sequence). The CDR3 runs 14 residues. V lost 5 bases and J lost 1, with 12 bases in between. The DNA for the CDR3 is TGTGCCAGTAGTGGGGGGACAGTTTCCTACGAGCAGTACTTC. This translates into CASSGGTVSYEQYF. Filled out from reference TRBV19 and TRBJ2-7, the complete variable domain reads DGGITQSPKYLFRKEGQNVTLSCEQNLNHDAMYWYRQDPGQGLRLIYYSQIVNDFQKGDIAEGYSVSREKKESFPLTVTSAQKNPTAFYLCASSGGTVSYEQYFGPGTRLTVT.

V usage is TRBV19 and J usage is TRBJ1-3; 7 bases line up with TRBD1. V lost 1 base and J lost 0; bases outside the gene matches: 0. Per germline, CDR1 LNHDA and CDR2 SQIVND (reference sequence). The CDR3 spans 15 residues. CDR3 amino acids: CASSIAGGSGNTIYF. CDR3 in DNA: TGTGCCAGTAGTATAGCAGGGGGCTCTGGAAACACCATATATTTT.

This chain connects TRBV27 to TRBJ2-3; 8 bases map to TRBD2. CDR3 size: 18 residues. V lost 5 bases and J lost 1; bases outside the gene matches: 14. CDR1 is MNHEY and CDR2 is SMNVEV in the germline V gene (reference sequence). CDR3 in DNA: TGTGCCAGCAGTGCGACACGTCCGGGACTAGGTGGCACAGATACGCAGTATTTT. Translated: CASSATRPGLGGTDTQYF.

V and J are TRBV6-5 and TRBJ1-1, with D unresolved. From germline, CDR1 is MNHEY and CDR2 SVGAGI. There are 14 residues in the CDR3. Trimming cost V 5 bases and J 1 base, with 11 bases left between them. CDR3 coding DNA: TGTGCCAGCAGTAGTACTATCGCGAACACTGAAGCTTTCTTT. It is translated as CASSSTIANTEAFF.

This chain uses TRBV5-1 with TRBJ2-5, with D perhaps TRBD1 (7 bases). The CDR3 is made up of 15 amino acids. Germline V lookup: CDR1 SGHRS, CDR2 YFSETQ. Trimming shortened V by 2 bases and J by 5 bases, and 16 bases separated the two germline ends. The CDR3 DNA reads as TGCGCCAGCAGCTTTCAAGGGGGCGGAGGGGAGACCCAGTACTTC. It codes for CASSFQGGGGETQYF.

J is TRBJ2-3 and V is TRBV7-6, with D perhaps TRBD2 (5 bases). The CDR3 runs 16 residues. Per germline, CDR1 SGHVS and CDR2 FNYEAQ. V was pared by 5 bases and J by 2 bases, with 17 bases between. The CDR3 region has the DNA TGTGCCAGCAGCCGGACTGGTCTAGGATCCACAGATACGCAGTATTTT. This encodes CASSRTGLGSTDTQYF. The complete variable domain, with remaining parts taken from reference TRBV7-6 and TRBJ2-3, reads GAGVSQSPRYKVTKRGQDVALRCDPISGHVSLYWYRQALGQGPEFLTYFNYEAQQDKSGLPNDRFSAERPEGSISTLTIQRTEQRDSAMYRCASSRTGLGSTDTQYFGPGTRLTVL.

The rearrangement links TRBV5-1 to TRBJ2-1; D possibly corresponds to TRBD1 (5 bases). The CDR3 extends over 12 amino acids. Trimming took off 3 bases at V and 6 bases at J, with 7 bases between the two ends. Germline assignment: CDR1 SGHRS and CDR2 YFSETQ. CDR3 DNA: TGCGCCAGCAGCTCCCAGGGCAATGAGCAGTTCTTC. It specifies CASSSQGNEQFF.